The 18 T cell receptor beta chains given below trace back to one sample, sequenced in a study of long-term antiretroviral therapy in people with HIV. The immunoSEQ assay was v3.0, run at survey level. TCRdb's table, derived via immunoSEQ multiplex PCR, lists solely in-frame clones and lacks some. The sample yields under 20,000 clones, 70% to 85% seen once. The sample was unsorted PBMCs, taken 1.5 years before starting antiretroviral therapy. The source is a woman aged 50 to 65 with HIV.

This chain connects TRBV19 to TRBJ1-1, with TRBD1 matching over 9 bases. V lost 3 bases to trimming and J lost 4 bases; unmatched junction nucleotides: 6. This CDR3 comprises 15 residues. Per the germline V gene, CDR1 is LNHDA and CDR2 is SQIVND (reference sequence). Here the CDR3 reads CASSMTGGSGTEAFF. The CDR3 nucleotides read TGTGCCAGTAGTATGACAGGGGGATCGGGCACTGAAGCTTTCTTT.

A single count supports this clone. The chain links TRBV6-1 to TRBJ2-7; weak D call: TRBD2 (5 bases). Between the trimmed V and J ends, which lost 3 bases and 0 bases, there was a span of 12 bases. This CDR3 comprises 15 residues. The germline V gene encodes CDR1 MNHNS and CDR2 SASEGT. The CDR3 here is CASSDSSTISYEQYF. The CDR3 DNA follows: TGTGCCAGCAGTGATTCTAGCACAATCTCCTACGAGCAGTACTTC.

The V and J genes are TRBV10-2 and TRBJ2-7, with D perhaps matching TRBD1 (6 bases). The CDR3 sequence is 13 residues long. V lost 5 bases to trimming and J lost 3 bases, with 11 bases between them. The germline V gene encodes CDR1 WSHSY and CDR2 SAAADI. CDR3 bases: TGCGCCAGCAGTTCCGGGACAAACTACGAGCAGTACTTC. Protein sequence: CASSSGTNYEQYF.

The genes are TRBV2 and TRBJ2-5; tentatively, D is TRBD1 or TRBD2 (5 bases each). The CDR3 is 15 amino acids. Looked up from germline, CDR1 is SNHLY and CDR2 is FYNNEI. V was trimmed by 5 bases and J by 1 base, leaving 14 bases between them. The CDR3 here is CASSRSGTVQETQYF. CDR3 bases: TGTGCCAGCAGTAGATCCGGGACGGTCCAAGAGACCCAGTACTTC.

V is TRBV5-4 and J is TRBJ2-5; 13 bases are a match to TRBD2. V shed 4 bases and J 4 bases; nucleotides not matched to a gene: 4. There are 15 residues in the CDR3. CDR1 is SGHNT and CDR2 is YYREEE in the germline V gene (reference sequence). The CDR3 bases are TGTGCCAGCAGCGCGGGACTAGCGGGGATAGAGACCCAGTACTTC. Protein product: CASSAGLAGIETQYF.

This chain joins TRBV19 and TRBJ2-1, with 11 nucleotides matching TRBD2. The length of the CDR3 is 13 residues. V was pared by 1 base and J by 13 bases, with 3 bases of the junction left unmatched. Germline V CDR1 and CDR2: LNHDA, SQIVND (reference sequence). The CDR3 bases are TGTGCCAGTAGTATAGGACTAGCGGGGTTACAGTTCTTC. This encodes CASSIGLAGLQFF.

This sequence joins TRBV7-2 and TRBJ2-3, with 8 nucleotides matching TRBD2. V shed 5 bases and J 1 base; nucleotides not matched to a gene: 5. This CDR3 is 15 amino acids long. The germline V gene encodes CDR1 SGHTA and CDR2 FQGNSA. CDR3 sequence reads: CASSNRGGRTDTQYF. In DNA, the CDR3 is TGTGCCAGCAGCAACCGGGGGGGCCGCACAGATACGCAGTATTTT.

This clone was found a few times. This rearrangement joins TRBV7-3 to TRBJ1-2; weak D call: TRBD1 (6 bases). CDR1 is SGHTA and CDR2 is FQGTGA in the germline V gene. The CDR3 totals 15 residues. With 4 bases removed from V and 8 bases from J, the gap between germline ends came to 20 bases. The chain's CDR3 is CASSSTVNTGLGYTF. The CDR3 nucleotides are TGTGCCAGCAGCTCCACCGTCAATACAGGGTTAGGCTACACCTTC.

The V and J genes are TRBV6-5 and TRBJ1-1; no clear D. V was pared by 4 bases and J by 1 base, with 7 bases between. CDR3 length: 13 amino acids. Germline V lookup: CDR1 MNHEY, CDR2 SVGAGI. This CDR3 reads CASSLQRNTEAFF. The CDR3 nucleotides read TGTGCCAGCAGTTTACAGAGGAACACTGAAGCTTTCTTT.

Comment on this clone: The same CDR3 is also encoded by other DNA sequences in this sample. The V gene is TRBV7-9, the J gene TRBJ1-6, with D possibly matching TRBD1 (5 bases). Germline lookup yields CDR1 SEHNR and CDR2 FQNEAQ (reference sequence). Trimming left V 5 bases short and J 9 bases short, with 17 bases between. This CDR3 is built from 15 residues. This chain's CDR3 is CASSPTGTLFSPLHF. The DNA of the CDR3 is TGTGCCAGCAGCCCAACCGGGACCCTTTTTTCACCCCTCCACTTT.

The V gene is TRBV30, the J gene TRBJ2-1; D not certain. Deletions cut 3 bases from V and 4 bases from J, with 4 bases between. CDR1 GTSNPN and CDR2 SVGIG come from the germline V gene (reference sequence). CDR3 length: 11 amino acids. The chain's CDR3 is CAWRPYNEQFF. The CDR3 region has the DNA TGTGCCTGGAGGCCTTACAATGAGCAGTTCTTC.

This clone appeared a few times. The genes are TRBV30 and TRBJ2-5; TRBD1 matches at 9 bases. This CDR3 contains 14 residues. V was clipped by 3 bases and J by 5 bases; unmatched bases: 7. The V gene's germline CDR1 is GTSNPN and CDR2 SVGIG (reference sequence). In nucleotides, the CDR3 is TGTGCCTGGAGGGACAGGGGAAGATCGGAGACCCAGTACTTC. It specifies CAWRDRGRSETQYF. The variable domain in full, with the rest retrieved from reference TRBV30 and TRBJ2-5, is SQTIHQWPATLVQPVGSPLSLECTVEGTSNPNLYWYRQAAGRGLQLLFYSVGIGQISSEVPQNLSASRPQDRQFILSSKKLLLSDSGFYLCAWRDRGRSETQYFGPGTRLLVL.

The chain has TRBV18 and TRBJ1-1; D is unresolved. V was pared by 3 bases and J by 1 base, with 3 bases between. Germline lookup yields CDR1 KGHSH and CDR2 LQKENI. This CDR3 has 12 amino acids. The CDR3, as DNA: TGTGCCAGCTCACCCGCGAACACTGAAGCTTTCTTT. Protein product: CASSPANTEAFF.

This chain links TRBV7-2 with TRBJ2-5, with 13 bases that match TRBD2. The CDR3 length is 13 residues. Germline CDR1 is SGHTA and CDR2 is FQGNSA. V shed 4 bases and J 9 bases; nucleotides not matched to a gene: 2. The CDR3 sequence is CASSSGTSGAQYF. CDR3 sequence (DNA): TGTGCCAGCAGCTCCGGGACTAGCGGGGCCCAGTACTTC.

The CDR3 nucleotides read TGTGCCAGCAGCCCCGGGACGGTAAACACTGAAGCTTTCTTT. Its protein is CASSPGTVNTEAFF. This chain uses TRBV4-2 with TRBJ1-1; tentative D call: TRBD1 (5 bases). Germline V gene lookup returns CDR1 LGHNA and CDR2 YNFKEQ. With 4 bases removed from V and 2 bases from J, the gap between germline ends came to 11 bases. The CDR3 covers 14 residues.

This clone has just a few counts. Here the CDR3 reads CASSIDRSQGMGTEAFF. The CDR3 nucleotides read TGTGCCAGTAGTATAGATCGATCCCAGGGGATGGGCACTGAAGCTTTCTTT. The chain links TRBV19 to TRBJ1-1; weak D call: TRBD1 (6 bases). Germline CDR1 LNHDA, CDR2 SQIVND (reference sequence). The CDR3 has 17 residues. V was cut by 0 bases and J by 4 bases, with 18 bases left in between.

The chain employs TRBV11-2 and TRBJ2-1; D call uncertain. The CDR3 spans 16 residues. Between the trimmed V and J ends, which lost 5 bases and 0 bases, there was a span of 14 bases. Germline assignment: CDR1 SGHAT and CDR2 FQNNGV. Written as DNA, the CDR3 is TGTGCCAGCAGCCCCACCCAAATTAGCTCCTACAATGAGCAGTTCTTC. Its protein product is CASSPTQISSYNEQFF.

Written as DNA, the CDR3 is TGTGCCACCAAGCGGGGGAACCAAGAGACCCAGTACTTC. Protein product: CATKRGNQETQYF. The chain joins TRBV6-6 to TRBJ2-5; 8 bases are a match to TRBD2. This CDR3 has 13 residues. The trim removed 10 bases at V and 0 bases at J, leaving 4 bases unmatched. From germline, CDR1 is MNHNY and CDR2 SVGAGI (reference sequence).